This T cell receptor (beta chain) is drawn from a study of CD8 T cells in Susac syndrome. Healthy donors formed controls matched for age and sex. Negative isolation yielded CD8+ and CD4+ T cells; FACS enriched TEMRA cells. After extraction with the RNeasy kit, about 0.5 to 1 ug of the RNA was reverse transcribed using random hexamers. Amplification of TCR beta CDR3 by immunoSEQ multiplex PCR spanned 54 Vbeta and 13 Jbeta. TCRdb reprocessed the immunoSEQ multiplex PCR reads via MiXCR and lists one record per CDR3 protein. The repertoire holds more than 120,000 distinct CDR3 sequences, 94% seen once, with over 0.07% in the top ten. Only one count was recorded for this clonotype. Its target is not known. Looked up from germline, CDR1 is SGDLS and CDR2 is YYNGEE. The V gene lost 4 bases and the J gene lost 0 bases, with 8 bases spanning the gap. This CDR3 contains 14 residues. Findings and limits, study-wide: An acknowledgment was made by the study that its TCR sequencing and HLA analysis involved relatively few individuals.

The TCR originated in a human donor in good health. J is TRBJ1-3 and V is TRBV9; no clear D. What was sequenced was CD4+ T cells from PBMCs. The CDR3 coding sequence is TGTGCCAGCAGCTTCGACACCTCTGGAAACACCATATATTTT. The encoded protein is CASSFDTSGNTIYF.